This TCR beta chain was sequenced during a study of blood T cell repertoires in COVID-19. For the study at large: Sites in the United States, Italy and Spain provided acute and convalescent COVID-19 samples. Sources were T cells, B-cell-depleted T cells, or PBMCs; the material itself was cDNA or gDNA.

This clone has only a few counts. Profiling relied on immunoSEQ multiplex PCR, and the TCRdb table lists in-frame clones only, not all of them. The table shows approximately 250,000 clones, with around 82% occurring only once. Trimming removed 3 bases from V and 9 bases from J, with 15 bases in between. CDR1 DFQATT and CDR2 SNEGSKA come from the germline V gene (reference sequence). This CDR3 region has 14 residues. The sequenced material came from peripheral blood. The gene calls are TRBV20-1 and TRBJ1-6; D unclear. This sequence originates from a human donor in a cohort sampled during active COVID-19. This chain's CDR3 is CSASPEPSGSPLHF. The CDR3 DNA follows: TGCAGTGCTAGTCCCGAACCTTCGGGTTCACCCCTCCACTTT.